The rows below give T cell receptor beta chains drawn from one sample of a study of shared clonotypes between healthy human individuals. The table came from immunoSEQ multiplex PCR; TCRdb's copy has only in-frame clones and leaves some out. This table holds about 110,000 clones, under 70% found once. Sequencing was performed on memory CD8+ T cells sorted from blood. These receptors were obtained from a woman aged 25 to 39 in good health. CDR3s include the opening cysteine and the closing phenylalanine or tryptophan. A D gene is named only where the DNA matches it firmly. Only part of the rows carry a size: once, few, many, or a class if the clone is expanded.

D	V	J	size	CDR3	DNA
.	TRBV19	TRBJ1-4	.	CASSPLRRSNEKLFF	TGTGCCAGTAGTCCTCTCAGGCGGTCAAATGAAAAACTGTTTTTT
.	TRBV20-1	TRBJ2-1	.	CSASGNNEQFF	TGCAGTGCTAGCGGAAACAATGAGCAGTTCTTC
.	TRBV28	TRBJ2-7	.	CASSSTGTYEQYF	TGTGCCAGCAGCTCGACAGGTACCTACGAGCAGTACTTC
.	TRBV15	TRBJ1-1	.	CATSKLAKVDRPRAFF	TGTGCCACCAGCAAATTGGCCAAGGTGGACCGTCCACGCGCTTTCTTT
.	TRBV6-4	TRBJ2-7	.	CASSDSPDKSYEQYF	TGTGCCAGCAGTGACTCTCCAGACAAATCCTACGAGCAGTACTTC
.	TRBV19	TRBJ2-7	.	CASSMAGVGEQYF	TGTGCCAGTAGTATGGCAGGGGTTGGCGAGCAGTACTTC
.	TRBV25-1	TRBJ1-1	few	CASSERGLNTEAFF	TGTGCCAGCAGTGAAAGGGGCTTGAACACTGAAGCTTTCTTT
.	TRBV6-1	TRBJ1-5	medium-sized	CASIYPGTLNQPQHF	TGTGCCAGCATCTACCCCGGGACACTCAATCAGCCCCAGCATTTT
.	TRBV27	TRBJ2-1	.	CASSWIWSNEQFF	TGTGCCAGCAGTTGGATTTGGAGCAATGAGCAGTTCTTC
.	TRBV2	TRBJ2-7	many	CASSDPGGRSDSWEQYF	TGTGCCAGCAGTGATCCCGGTGGGCGGTCCGATTCCTGGGAGCAGTACTTC
.	TRBV25-1	TRBJ2-7	many	CASSPSASYEQYF	TGTGCCAGCAGTCCTAGCGCGTCCTACGAGCAGTACTTC
.	TRBV21-1	TRBJ1-5	.	CASSKGGPSNQPQHF	TGTGCCAGCAGCAAAGGGGGGCCCAGCAATCAGCCCCAGCATTTT
.	TRBV6-4	TRBJ1-2	.	CASSGGGEDIFDYTF	TGTGCCAGCAGCGGCGGGGGGGAGGATATATTCGACTACACCTTC
TRBD1	TRBV6-5	TRBJ2-7	few	CASSYADRGLSYF	TGTGCCAGCAGTTACGCGGACAGGGGGCTGTCGTACTTC
TRBD1	TRBV5-1	TRBJ2-7	.	CASSPTGTGSYEQYF	TGCGCCAGCAGCCCCACCGGGACAGGGTCCTACGAGCAGTACTTC
TRBD2	TRBV14	TRBJ2-1	.	CASSPRGAGRTHNEQFF	TGTGCCAGCAGCCCCCGGGGAGCGGGGAGAACTCACAATGAGCAGTTCTTC
TRBD2	TRBV10-3	TRBJ2-3	many	CAISPSGTSGEDTQYF	TGTGCCATCAGTCCCTCGGGGACTAGCGGGGAGGATACGCAGTATTTT
.	TRBV28	TRBJ1-4	.	CASSRTPWGRIEKLFF	TGTGCCAGCAGTAGAACCCCCTGGGGGCGCATTGAAAAACTGTTTTTT
.	TRBV10-3	TRBJ2-6	.	CAISVRSGANVLTF	TGTGCCATCAGTGTGCGTTCTGGGGCCAACGTCCTGACTTTC
.	TRBV12-5	TRBJ2-1	few	CASGLGDEQFF	TGTGCTAGTGGTTTGGGGGATGAGCAGTTCTTC
.	TRBV4-1	TRBJ1-4	many	CASSQAFQRGTPTEKLFF	TGCGCCAGCAGCCAAGCTTTTCAGCGGGGGACACCGACTGAAAAACTGTTTTTT
.	TRBV27	TRBJ2-7	.	CASSLPNRGTGEQYF	TGTGCCAGCAGTTTACCCAACAGAGGAACGGGCGAGCAGTACTTC
.	TRBV5-1	TRBJ1-2	.	CASSLSRGYGYTF	TGCGCCAGCAGCTTGAGTCGTGGCTATGGCTACACCTTC
.	TRBV5-1	TRBJ2-7	.	CASSPGTTGLGEQYF	TGCGCCAGCAGTCCAGGTACTACGGGATTGGGCGAGCAGTACTTC
.	TRBV6-1	TRBJ2-3	.	CASSETGQASDTQYF	TGTGCCAGCAGTGAAACCGGGCAAGCTTCAGATACGCAGTATTTT
.	TRBV28	TRBJ2-7	.	CASSLWDSSPYEQYF	TGTGCCAGCAGTTTATGGGACTCGTCTCCCTACGAGCAGTACTTC
.	TRBV5-8	TRBJ1-5	.	CASSLGQLNQPQHF	TGTGCCAGCAGCTTGGGACAGCTCAATCAGCCCCAGCATTTT
.	TRBV27	TRBJ1-1	.	CASSFTMGTEAFF	TGTGCCAGCAGTTTTACGATGGGCACTGAAGCTTTCTTT
TRBD2	TRBV19	TRBJ2-7	.	CASSTGTSGREQYF	TGTGCCAGTAGTACAGGGACTAGCGGGAGAGAGCAGTACTTC
TRBD1	TRBV6-1	TRBJ2-6	.	CASSGGTGSSSGANVLTF	TGTGCCAGCAGTGGGGGGACAGGGAGCAGCTCTGGGGCCAACGTCCTGACTTTC
TRBD2	TRBV29-1	TRBJ2-7	.	CSVIYGGRTYEQYF	TGCAGCGTGATCTATGGCGGGAGAACCTACGAGCAGTACTTC
.	TRBV19	TRBJ1-1	once	CASSPFLSSTEAFF	TGTGCCAGTAGTCCCTTCCTGTCCTCCACTGAAGCTTTCTTT
.	TRBV4-1	TRBJ1-1	once	CASSQVPSRAVTEAFF	TGCGCCAGCAGCCAAGTCCCGTCCCGAGCGGTCACTGAAGCTTTCTTT
.	TRBV19	TRBJ1-5	.	CASSIPGGGKDNQPQHF	TGTGCCAGTAGTATACCAGGAGGTGGGAAGGACAATCAGCCCCAGCATTTT
.	TRBV19	TRBJ1-1	.	CASSTGSRTEAFF	TGTGCCAGTAGTACAGGGAGCCGGACTGAAGCTTTCTTT
.	TRBV5-6	TRBJ2-7	once	CASSLYSSYEQYF	TGTGCCAGCAGCTTGTACAGTTCCTACGAGCAGTACTTC
.	TRBV2	TRBJ1-2	.	CASSEAAVRDGYTF	TGTGCCAGCAGTGAAGCAGCCGTGCGGGATGGCTACACCTTC
.	TRBV18	TRBJ1-2	.	CASSPRRGEKPVPNYGYTF	TGTGCCAGCTCACCACGCCGGGGAGAGAAACCAGTCCCTAACTATGGCTACACCTTC
.	TRBV7-2	TRBJ2-1	.	CASSLGRNNEQFF	TGTGCCAGCAGCTTAGGTCGTAACAATGAGCAGTTCTTC
TRBD1	TRBV28	TRBJ2-7	.	CASRSGQSVYEQYF	TGTGCCAGCAGATCGGGACAGAGTGTCTACGAGCAGTACTTC
.	TRBV4-1	TRBJ2-7	.	CASSQASGRYEQYF	TGCGCCAGCAGCCAGGCCAGTGGGAGGTACGAGCAGTACTTC
TRBD1	TRBV7-9	TRBJ2-7	few	CASSLPRAGGEDEQYF	TGTGCCAGCAGCTTGCCTCGGGCAGGGGGAGAGGACGAGCAGTACTTC
.	TRBV6-1	TRBJ1-1	.	CASTPRVEWSAEAFF	TGTGCCAGCACTCCAAGAGTTGAGTGGTCAGCTGAAGCTTTCTTT
.	TRBV6-6	TRBJ1-4	few	CASTPGGRGEKLFF	TGTGCCAGCACCCCCGGCGGGCGAGGAGAAAAACTGTTTTTT
TRBD2	TRBV7-8	TRBJ2-7	few	CASSHTPFSGRSYEQYF	TGTGCCAGCAGCCACACCCCTTTTAGCGGGAGATCCTACGAGCAGTACTTC
.	TRBV28	TRBJ1-4	.	CASSLAPGEKLFF	TGTGCCAGCAGTTTGGCCCCTGGTGAAAAACTGTTTTTT
.	TRBV19	TRBJ2-7	.	CASSRYWGTDEQYF	TGTGCCAGTAGTCGTTATTGGGGGACCGACGAGCAGTACTTC
TRBD2	TRBV15	TRBJ2-1	.	CATSRKPFSGSWYNEQFF	TGTGCCACCAGCAGAAAACCATTTAGCGGGAGTTGGTACAATGAGCAGTTCTTC
.	TRBV6-5	TRBJ2-1	.	CASRRQTNEQFF	TGTGCCAGCAGACGTCAGACTAATGAGCAGTTCTTC
.	TRBV6-4	TRBJ2-3	.	CASSDRVEGDTQYF	TGTGCCAGCAGTGACCGGGTCGAAGGGGATACGCAGTATTTT